A single sample is the source of the 20 T cell receptor beta chains below, sequenced in a study of T cell responses to AZD1222 COVID-19 vaccine. Method: immunoSEQ multiplex PCR; TCRdb's copy keeps in-frame clones and lacks some. The data show around 65,000 clones, with roughly four fifths seen just once and roughly 25% held by the top ten. The sequencing here drew on peripheral blood, taken 28 days after the second AZD1222 dose. The receptors come from an adult who received the AZD1222 COVID-19 vaccine.

The V gene is TRBV11-3, the J gene TRBJ2-1; D uncertain. The CDR3 extends over 13 amino acids. Trimming cost V 4 bases and J 1 base, with 5 bases left between them. The germline CDR1 and CDR2 sequences are SGHNT and YENEEA. CDR3 bases: TGTGCCAGCAGCTCGTCATCCTACAATGAGCAGTTCTTC. It yields the protein CASSSSSYNEQFF.

This clone was counted between two and nine times. This chain connects TRBV9 to TRBJ2-1; 13 bases are a match to TRBD2. The CDR3 is made up of 17 amino acids. J gave up 4 bases and V 3 bases, and 7 bases lay outside the gene matches. Germline CDR1 and CDR2: SGDLS and YYNGEE. CDR3 coding DNA: TGTGCCAGCAGCGAAGGACTAGCGGGAGTTCAATACAATGAGCAGTTCTTC. Translated: CASSEGLAGVQYNEQFF.

The rearrangement links TRBV19 to TRBJ1-5; D not resolved. The CDR3 sequence is 13 residues long. Per germline, CDR1 LNHDA and CDR2 SQIVND (reference sequence). V dropped 5 bases and J dropped 4 bases, with 9 bases sitting between them. The chain's CDR3 is CASSVQVNQPQHF. The DNA of the CDR3 is TGTGCCAGTAGTGTCCAGGTTAATCAGCCCCAGCATTTT.

This chain joins TRBV29-1 and TRBJ2-1, with D hard to call. Per germline, CDR1 SQVTM and CDR2 ANQGSEA. The ends were cut back, 4 bases at V and 0 bases at J, with 7 bases in the middle. The CDR3 covers 13 residues. The CDR3 DNA sequence: TGCAGCGTTGCGGTCCCCTCCTACAATGAGCAGTTCTTC. Translating it yields CSVAVPSYNEQFF.

The chain recombines TRBV20-1 with TRBJ1-1; D ambiguous. Between the trimmed V and J ends, which lost 1 base and 4 bases, there was a span of 4 bases. CDR3 length: 11 residues. The germline V gene encodes CDR1 DFQATT and CDR2 SNEGSKA (reference sequence). The CDR3 is CSARGPTEAFF. CDR3 in DNA: TGCAGTGCTAGAGGCCCCACTGAAGCTTTCTTT.

The gene calls are TRBV15 and TRBJ2-7, with no clear D. Germline V gene sequence: CDR1 LNHNV, CDR2 YYDKDF (reference sequence). The CDR3 contains 14 residues. The V end lost 0 bases, the J end lost 2 bases, and 8 bases lay between the germline ends. CDR3 DNA: TGTGCCACCAGCAGAGATTGGCAAACCTACGAGCAGTACTTC. Amino acids: CATSRDWQTYEQYF.

This chain connects TRBV4-2 to TRBJ1-2, with 9 bases aligning to TRBD1. Germline V lookup: CDR1 LGHNA, CDR2 YNFKEQ. V lost 5 bases and J lost 5; bases outside the gene matches: 9. The CDR3 contains 15 residues. CDR3 coding DNA: TGTGCCAGCAGCGTCGACAGGGGGGAAGGGTATGGCTACACCTTC. Protein: CASSVDRGEGYGYTF.

For this clone: One junction end does not reproduce the germline sequence, and a read error may be involved. This chain links TRBV9 with TRBJ1-4, with D unclear. This CDR3 comprises 8 residues. Germline CDR1 SGDLS, CDR2 YYNGEE. This CDR3 is CASSAPPF. The DNA for the CDR3 is TGTGCCAGCAGCGCTCCTCCATTT.

The rearrangement uses TRBV2 and TRBJ1-1, with 9 bases matching TRBD1. In germline, CDR1 is SNHLY, CDR2 FYNNEI. V dropped 5 bases and J dropped 3; count of bases not matched to a gene: 25. The CDR3 is made up of 21 amino acids. CDR3 DNA sequence: TGTGCCAGCAGTTTCATGCCGGGACAGGGAAGCCCTAGAGGTTTGGACACTGAAGCTTTCTTT. Translated, it gives CASSFMPGQGSPRGLDTEAFF. Full variable domain (rest looked up from reference TRBV2 and TRBJ1-1): EPEVTQTPSHQVTQMGQEVILRCVPISNHLYFYWYRQILGQKVEFLVSFYNNEISEKSEIFDDQFSVERPDGSNFTLKIRSTKLEDSAMYFCASSFMPGQGSPRGLDTEAFFGQGTRLTVV.

This sequence joins TRBV7-2 and TRBJ2-1; 9 bases line up with TRBD2. In germline, CDR1 is SGHTA, CDR2 FQGNSA. With V trimmed by 2 bases and J by 7 bases, 9 bases remained unmatched. The CDR3 loop spans 16 amino acids. The CDR3 DNA is TGTGCCAGCAGCTTATCGGGGCGGGAGGGCCGGAATGAGCAGTTCTTC. This gives the protein CASSLSGREGRNEQFF.

This chain connects TRBV7-2 to TRBJ2-1; no reliable D call. V lost 5 bases and J 4 bases, leaving 12 bases between the germline ends. The CDR3 is 14 residues long. CDR1 and CDR2 from the germline V gene are SGHTA and FQGNSA. CDR3 DNA sequence: TGTGCCAGCAGCCCCCGAGAAGGATACAATGAGCAGTTCTTC. Translated, it gives CASSPREGYNEQFF. Drawing the rest from reference TRBV7-2 and TRBJ2-1, the complete variable domain is GAGVSQSPSNKVTEKGKDVELRCDPISGHTALYWYRQSLGQGLEFLIYFQGNSAPDKSGLPSDRFSAERTGGSVSTLTIQRTQQEDSAVYLCASSPREGYNEQFFGPGTRLTVL.

This clone came up many times. V and J are TRBV7-2 and TRBJ1-5, with TRBD1 identical over 8 bases. The CDR3 totals 15 residues. Germline CDR1 reads SGHTA; CDR2 reads FQGNSA. With 1 base clipped from V and 6 bases from J, the junction kept 5 bases outside the gene matches. CDR3 coding DNA: TGTGCCAGCAGCTTAGACGGGACAGGTTTTCAGCCCCAGCATTTT. This encodes CASSLDGTGFQPQHF. The whole variable domain, filled in from reference TRBV7-2 and TRBJ1-5, reads GAGVSQSPSNKVTEKGKDVELRCDPISGHTALYWYRQSLGQGLEFLIYFQGNSAPDKSGLPSDRFSAERTGGSVSTLTIQRTQQEDSAVYLCASSLDGTGFQPQHFGDGTRLSIL.

V and J are TRBV19 and TRBJ1-3, with 7 bases lining up with TRBD1. The germline V gene has CDR1 LNHDA and CDR2 SQIVND (reference sequence). This CDR3 is built from 15 residues. V shed 4 bases and J 0 bases; nucleotides not matched to a gene: 3. This CDR3 reads CASSKQGSSGNTIYF. The CDR3 coding sequence is TGTGCCAGTAGTAAACAGGGGAGCTCTGGAAACACCATATATTTT. Variable domain in full (rest from reference TRBV19 and TRBJ1-3): DGGITQSPKYLFRKEGQNVTLSCEQNLNHDAMYWYRQDPGQGLRLIYYSQIVNDFQKGDIAEGYSVSREKKESFPLTVTSAQKNPTAFYLCASSKQGSSGNTIYFGEGSWLTVV.

V gene TRBV19 combines with J gene TRBJ1-5, with TRBD1 identical over 7 bases. The CDR3 consists of 17 residues. The V and J ends lost 5 bases and 0 bases, in that order; junction bases with no gene match: 10. In germline, CDR1 is LNHDA, CDR2 SQIVND (reference sequence). In DNA, the CDR3 is TGTGCCAGTAGTGGTCGGACAGGACATTATAGCAATCAGCCCCAGCATTTT. Encoded protein: CASSGRTGHYSNQPQHF.

The chain links TRBV9 to TRBJ2-2; D gene ambiguous. V was pared by 0 bases and J by 7 bases, with 10 bases between. Per germline, CDR1 SGDLS and CDR2 YYNGEE. The CDR3 loop spans 14 amino acids. CDR3 bases: TGTGCCAGCAGCGTAGGTGGTTTGAGCGGGGAGCTGTTTTTT. Amino acids: CASSVGGLSGELFF.

The CDR3 region has the DNA TGTGCCAGCAGTTTTTACGAGACCCAGTACTTC. It translates to CASSFYETQYF. The rearrangement links TRBV12-3 or TRBV12-4 to TRBJ2-5, with D uncertain. V lost 3 bases to trimming and J lost 5 bases, with 4 bases between them. This CDR3 has 11 amino acids.

This clone was observed once. In DNA form, the CDR3 reads TGTGCCTGGAGTGTACAGGACTATGGCTACACCTTC. This sequence encodes CAWSVQDYGYTF. The chain is built from TRBV30 and TRBJ1-2; the D gene is possibly TRBD1 (5 bases). Trimming took 0 bases from V and 3 from J, leaving 5 bases between them. The CDR3 is 12 residues long. CDR1 GTSNPN and CDR2 SVGIG come from the germline V gene (reference sequence).

This clone was seen once. The rearrangement uses TRBV7-8 and TRBJ2-5; possible D gene TRBD2, 5 bases. The germline V and J ends were trimmed by 5 bases and 2 bases, with 27 bases remaining between them. This CDR3 contains 19 residues. Germline CDR1 and CDR2: SGHVS and FQNEAQ. In DNA form, the CDR3 reads TGTGCCAGCAGCATATGGGCTTCCTGGACTCCTAGTCAACAAGAGACCCAGTACTTC. Translation: CASSIWASWTPSQQETQYF. Combining the CDR3 with reference TRBV7-8 and TRBJ2-5 gives the whole variable domain GAGVSQSPRYKVAKRGQDVALRCDPISGHVSLFWYQQALGQGPEFLTYFQNEAQLDKSGLPSDRFFAERPEGSVSTLKIQRTQQEDSAVYLCASSIWASWTPSQQETQYFGPGTRLLVL.

The chain employs TRBV28 and TRBJ1-2; TRBD1 is a possible D gene (6 bases). The V end lost 4 bases, the J end lost 0 bases, and 15 bases lay between the germline ends. Germline loops: CDR1 MDHEN, CDR2 SYDVKM. The CDR3 spans 16 residues. The CDR3 nucleotides read TGTGCCAGCAGTTGGACTGACAGGAGATCTAACTATGGCTACACCTTC. This sequence encodes CASSWTDRRSNYGYTF.

This chain connects TRBV30 to TRBJ1-4; D gene uncertain. This CDR3 spans 15 amino acids. Germline assignment: CDR1 GTSNPN and CDR2 SVGIG (reference sequence). V shed 2 bases and J shed 5 bases, with 15 bases lying between them. The CDR3 here is CAWSFGTGGNEKLFF. The CDR3 coding sequence is TGTGCCTGGAGTTTCGGAACCGGAGGGAATGAAAAACTGTTTTTT.